The rows below give T cell receptor beta chains drawn from one sample of a study of shared clonotypes between healthy human individuals. The protocol was immunoSEQ multiplex PCR, while the TCRdb copy is restricted to in-frame clones and leaves out a portion. The sample gives approximately 1.5 million clones, about 98% of which show up once; about 0.4% is in the top ten. Sequenced material: naive CD4+ T cells sorted from blood. These receptor sequences come from a man aged 25 to 40 in good health. CDR3s include the opening cysteine and the closing phenylalanine or tryptophan. A D gene is named only where the DNA matches it firmly. The size entry is marked missing in some rows and otherwise reads once, few, many or a size class.

CDR3: CASSLLPGADTQYF
DNA: TGTGCCAGCTCACTGTTGCCTGGGGCAGATACGCAGTATTTT
size: -
V: TRBV18
D: -
J: TRBJ2-3

CDR3: CASSFIGHYEQYF
DNA: TGTGCCAGCAGTTTCATAGGCCACTACGAGCAGTACTTC
size: -
V: TRBV28
D: -
J: TRBJ2-7

CDR3: CASSPQATGMGNQPQHF
DNA: TGTGCCAGCTCACCACAGGCGACAGGGATGGGCAATCAGCCCCAGCATTTT
size: -
V: TRBV18
D: TRBD1
J: TRBJ1-5

CDR3: CASKFGRSGTEAFF
DNA: TGCGCCAGCAAATTCGGACGGTCGGGGACTGAAGCTTTCTTT
size: -
V: TRBV5-1
D: -
J: TRBJ1-1

CDR3: CASSLAGRETQYF
DNA: TGTGCCAGCAGCTTAGCAGGGAGAGAGACCCAGTACTTC
size: -
V: TRBV7-2
D: -
J: TRBJ2-5

CDR3: CASSFSGSDDEQYF
DNA: TGTGCCAGCAGTTTTAGCGGGAGCGACGACGAGCAGTACTTC
size: -
V: TRBV6-5
D: TRBD2
J: TRBJ2-7

CDR3: CASSVDADRVVYNEQFF
DNA: TGTGCCAGCAGCGTTGATGCTGACAGGGTGGTCTACAATGAGCAGTTCTTC
size: once
V: TRBV9
D: TRBD1
J: TRBJ2-1

CDR3: CASSPGRGIRSYEQYF
DNA: TGTGCCAGCTCACCGGGTCGGGGGATTCGCTCCTACGAGCAGTACTTC
size: -
V: TRBV18
D: -
J: TRBJ2-7

CDR3: CASSSGTYNEQFF
DNA: TGTGCCAGCAGCTCCGGGACTTACAATGAGCAGTTCTTC
size: -
V: TRBV9
D: -
J: TRBJ2-1

CDR3: CASSLSGTGTDTQYF
DNA: TGCGCCAGCAGTCTTAGCGGGACCGGCACAGATACGCAGTATTTT
size: -
V: TRBV5-1
D: TRBD2
J: TRBJ2-3

CDR3: CASSLAAHSETQYF
DNA: TGTGCCAGCAGCTTAGCTGCGCATTCGGAGACCCAGTACTTC
size: once
V: TRBV11-3
D: -
J: TRBJ2-5

CDR3: CSTQLGSYEQYF
DNA: TGCAGCACACAGCTCGGCTCCTACGAGCAGTACTTC
size: once
V: TRBV29-1
D: -
J: TRBJ2-7

CDR3: CASSPRGGETDTQYF
DNA: TGTGCTAGCAGCCCCCGCGGGGGAGAAACAGATACGCAGTATTTT
size: -
V: TRBV7-7
D: TRBD2
J: TRBJ2-3

CDR3: CASSSLPRLAAYTYNEQFF
DNA: TGTGCCAGCAGCTCCTTACCACGACTAGCGGCTTATACCTACAATGAGCAGTTCTTC
size: -
V: TRBV7-9
D: TRBD2
J: TRBJ2-1

CDR3: CASSSGLAASWEQYF
DNA: TGCGCCAGCAGCAGCGGACTAGCGGCCTCGTGGGAGCAGTACTTC
size: -
V: TRBV5-1
D: TRBD2
J: TRBJ2-7

CDR3: CASSQTSGRLSEQFF
DNA: TGTGCCAGCAGCCAGACTAGCGGGAGACTTAGTGAGCAGTTCTTC
size: -
V: TRBV7-3
D: TRBD2
J: TRBJ2-1

CDR3: CASSTRGEKLFF
DNA: TGTGCCAGCAGCACAAGGGGTGAAAAACTGTTTTTT
size: -
V: TRBV28
D: -
J: TRBJ1-4

CDR3: CASSTKVYNEQFF
DNA: TGTGCCAGCAGTACGAAAGTCTACAATGAGCAGTTCTTC
size: -
V: TRBV6-6
D: -
J: TRBJ2-1